One and the same sample provided the 7 T cell receptor beta chains below, sequenced in a study of blood T cell repertoires in COVID-19. Profiled with immunoSEQ multiplex PCR; TCRdb holds only in-frame clones, not every one. The table shows some 370,000 clones, with 80% to 85% occurring only once. Input material: PBMCs or T cells enriched from blood (not recorded which). The receptors come from a woman in her forties or fifties who had recovered from COVID-19.

The chain recombines TRBV28 with TRBJ2-3; 8 bases are a match to TRBD1. From germline, CDR1 is MDHEN and CDR2 SYDVKM. V was clipped by 6 bases and J by 7 bases; unmatched bases: 9. This CDR3 comprises 14 residues. The chain's CDR3 is CASRSQGGEYTQYF. The CDR3 coding sequence is TGTGCCAGCAGGTCACAGGGGGGAGAATATACGCAGTATTTT. The full variable domain, completed using reference TRBV28 and TRBJ2-3, is DVKVTQSSRYLVKRTGEKVFLECVQDMDHENMFWYRQDPGLGLRLIYFSYDVKMKEKGDIPEGYSVSREKKERFSLILESASTNQTSMYLCASRSQGGEYTQYFGPGTRLTVL.

In this sample, this clone turned up once. The J gene is TRBJ2-7, the V gene TRBV7-8; D remains unclear. Trimming took off 9 bases at V and 7 bases at J, with 16 bases between the two ends. The CDR3 spans 12 residues. The germline gives CDR1 SGHVS, CDR2 FQNEAQ. The CDR3 DNA follows: TGTGCCAGTACAGCCCAGTTAGAGGAGCAGTACTTC. This sequence encodes CASTAQLEEQYF.

The chain uses TRBV6-2 or TRBV6-3 and TRBJ1-3; no reliable D call. The CDR3 is 12 amino acids. V was clipped by 0 bases and J by 9 bases, with 6 bases between them. Germline V lookup: CDR1 MNHEY, CDR2 SVGEGT. CDR3 sequence: CASSYSGGTIYF. The CDR3 DNA is TGTGCCAGCAGTTACTCGGGAGGCACCATATATTTT.

Only one count was recorded for this clone. This chain connects TRBV6-2 or TRBV6-3 to TRBJ1-6; D call uncertain. The CDR3 is made up of 14 amino acids. Germline V CDR1 and CDR2: MNHEY, SVGEGT. V gave up 1 base and J gave up 6 bases, with 7 bases separating them. The CDR3 DNA reads as TGTGCCAGCAGTTACTTGCGACTTAATTCACCCCTCCACTTT. Its translation is CASSYLRLNSPLHF.

The rearrangement joins TRBV19 to TRBJ2-2, with 8 bases aligning to TRBD1. V shed 7 bases, J shed 2 bases, and the junction held 3 bases outside the gene matches. Germline CDR1 reads LNHDA; CDR2 reads SQIVND (reference sequence). The CDR3 is 14 residues long. The CDR3 coding sequence is TGTGCCAGTACACAGGGGGTTAACACCGGGGAGCTGTTTTTT. Protein: CASTQGVNTGELFF.

The J gene is TRBJ1-2, the V gene TRBV5-1, with D maybe TRBD1 (5 bases). The germline V gene encodes CDR1 SGHRS and CDR2 YFSETQ. This CDR3 has 13 amino acids. Trimming cost V 6 bases and J 4 bases, with 13 bases left between them. The CDR3 sequence: CASTPGGGYGYTF. In nucleotides, the CDR3 is TGCGCCAGCACCCCCGGGGGTGGCTATGGCTACACCTTC.

Concerning this clone itself: This CDR3 is also generated by other DNA sequences in the sample. V gene TRBV6-5 combines with J gene TRBJ1-3; no clear D. The CDR3 loop spans 13 amino acids. Germline loops: CDR1 MNHEY, CDR2 SVGAGI. V gave up 2 bases and J gave up 4 bases, with 6 bases separating them. The CDR3 DNA reads as TGTGCCAGCAGTTACGCCGGGGGAAACACCATATATTTT. Protein: CASSYAGGNTIYF.